The 11 T cell receptor beta chains in this list originate from one sample, sequenced in a study of blood T cells in healthy people across ages. Sample-barcoded 5' priming and a J-beta primer mix drove a second PCR of about 6 to 12 cycles. TCRdb ran MiXCR on the 5' RACE reads and lists one entry per CDR3 protein. The table lists about 510,000 distinct CDR3 sequences, about 27% of them singletons, with about 3.3% in the top ten. The same sample was also used in a study of T cells of mothers and their children.

Sequencing input: blood. These receptors originate from a boy between 2 and 10 years old in good health.

This clonotype came up many times. The chain joins TRBV4-1 to TRBJ2-4, with TRBD1 identical over 10 bases. The ends lost 1 base at V and 6 bases at J; junction bases unmatched: 9. This CDR3 region has 17 residues. Germline assignment: CDR1 MGHRA and CDR2 YSYEKL. The CDR3 is CASSQANPRDRGNIQYF. In nucleotides, the CDR3 is TGCGCCAGCAGCCAAGCAAATCCTCGGGACAGGGGAAACATTCAGTACTTC.

This clonotype was recorded many times. The rearrangement links TRBV9 to TRBJ2-2; tentatively, D is TRBD2 (5 bases). Per the germline V gene, CDR1 is SGDLS and CDR2 is YYNGEE. The CDR3 has 15 residues. V gave up 0 bases and J gave up 4 bases, with 10 bases separating them. The CDR3, as DNA: TGTGCCAGCAGCGTAGGTGCTAGCCTCACCGGGGAGCTGTTTTTT. This codes for CASSVGASLTGELFF.

V is TRBV7-2 and J is TRBJ2-7, with 7 nucleotides matching TRBD1. Germline-derived CDR1 and CDR2 are SGHTA and FQGNSA. The CDR3 runs to 15 residues. Losses at the gene ends were 5 bases for V and 5 bases for J; bases not matched to a gene: 12. CDR3 sequence: CASSLTGLHTHEQYF. The CDR3 nucleotides are TGTGCCAGCAGCCTGACAGGGCTCCATACCCACGAGCAGTACTTC.

Note on this clonotype: At one boundary the junction diverges from the germline segment, which might be a read error. The chain combines TRBV29-1 with TRBJ2-1; D may match TRBD1 or TRBD2 (5 bases each). The CDR3 covers 17 residues. Germline-derived CDR1 and CDR2 are SQVTM and ANQGSEA. The CDR3 sequence: CSFEWGDLTSSYNEQFF. DNA of the CDR3: TGCAGCTTTGAGTGGGGCGACTTAACTAGCTCCTACAATGAGCAGTTCTTC.

The table lists this clonotype with a few counts. This sequence joins TRBV7-3 and TRBJ2-5; 10 bases align to TRBD2. The DNA end favors TRBJ2-1, so the J call may be wrong. CDR3 length: 15 amino acids. Germline CDR1 is SGHTA and CDR2 is FQGTGA. CDR3 amino acids: CASSPQLAGYNEQFF. For the CDR3, the DNA is TGTGCCAGCAGCCCCCAACTAGCGGGGTACAATGAGCAGTTCTTC.

The chain couples TRBV10-3 to TRBJ2-3; perhaps TRBD2 as D (6 bases). The CDR3 totals 13 residues. Trimming cost V 6 bases and J 4 bases, with 11 bases left between them. Germline V gives CDR1 ENHRY, CDR2 SYGVKD. The CDR3 bases are TGTGCCATCAGCTCTAGCGAGGCAGATACGCAGTATTTT. This translates into CAISSSEADTQYF.

The chain joins TRBV9 to TRBJ2-7; the D is unclear. TRBJ2-5 explains the end of the DNA better; the J call may be wrong. The CDR3 has 16 amino acids. The germline V gene encodes CDR1 SGDLS and CDR2 YYNGEE. As DNA, the CDR3 is TGTGCCAGCAGCGTAGCTAGTGGGCCAGTCCAAGAGACCCAGTACTTC. This translates into CASSVASGPVQETQYF.

This clonotype showed up just a few times. CDR3 loop: CASSSTTGAINYGYTF. The CDR3 bases are TGCGCCAGCAGCTCTACGACAGGCGCGATAAACTATGGCTACACCTTC. This chain joins TRBV5-1 and TRBJ1-2, with TRBD1 as a possible D gene (6 bases). Trimming left V 3 bases short and J 2 bases short, with 17 bases between. Per germline, CDR1 SGHRS and CDR2 YFSETQ. This CDR3 region has 16 residues. The entire variable domain, with the rest obtained from reference TRBV5-1 and TRBJ1-2, is as follows: KAGVTQTPRYLIKTRGQQVTLSCSPISGHRSVSWYQQTPGQGLQFLFEYFSETQRNKGNFPGRFSGRQFSNSRSEMNVSTLELGDSALYLCASSSTTGAINYGYTFGSGTRLTVV.

V is TRBV12-3 or TRBV12-4 and J is TRBJ2-7; D unresolved. The CDR3 runs to 14 residues. V lost 6 bases to trimming and J lost 3 bases, with 15 bases between them. CDR3 nucleotide sequence: TGTGCCAGCAGGCGCAGTGGGTCCCTCTACGAGCAGTACTTC. This translates into CASRRSGSLYEQYF.

V usage is TRBV10-3 and J usage is TRBJ2-5; D is undetermined. Trimming removed 0 bases at V and 0 bases at J, with 23 bases between. The CDR3 runs to 20 residues. Germline assignment: CDR1 ENHRY and CDR2 SYGVKD. Here the CDR3 DNA reads TGTGCCATCAGTGAGTCGAAGGCGGACCGAGACGAATTACACCAAGAGACCCAGTACTTC. As protein: CAISESKADRDELHQETQYF.

CDR3 DNA sequence: TGTGCCAGTAGTATAGAGGGGACAGACTCCCAAGAGACCCAGTACTTC. Its protein product is CASSIEGTDSQETQYF. The rearrangement joins TRBV19 to TRBJ2-5; TRBD1 matches at 7 bases. Trimming took 0 bases from V and 1 from J; bases not matched to a gene: 5. The CDR3 is 16 residues long. Germline CDR1 reads LNHDA; CDR2 reads SQIVND (reference sequence).